This entry lists 23 T cell receptor beta chains sequenced from one sample in a study of T cells in Graves' hyperthyroidism and ophthalmopathy. TCR beta CDR3 region amplification was performed from RNA transcripts. During a first-round RT-PCR of the TCR CDR3, the HTBI primer set was used. MiXCR, run by TCRdb on the multiplex PCR reads, gives a single entry per CDR3 protein. The data show 360,000 or so distinct CDR3 sequences, about a sixth seen once. The sample was blood. These receptors were obtained from a woman in her forties with Graves' ophthalmopathy.

This clonotype was picked up many times. The rearrangement uses TRBV28 and TRBJ1-1, with D perhaps matching TRBD1 (5 bases). Germline CDR1 is MDHEN and CDR2 is SYDVKM. The CDR3 runs 14 residues. V lost 8 bases and J lost 9, with 22 bases in between. CDR3 nucleotides: TGTGCCAGCCTAACTCAGGGAGGTAGAACTAAAGCTTTCTTT. Translated, it gives CASLTQGGRTKAFF. The whole variable domain, filled in from reference TRBV28 and TRBJ1-1, reads DVKVTQSSRYLVKRTGEKVFLECVQDMDHENMFWYRQDPGLGLRLIYFSYDVKMKEKGDIPEGYSVSREKKERFSLILESASTNQTSMYLCASLTQGGRTKAFFGQGTRLTVV.

This clonotype was counted many times. V and J are TRBV7-2 and TRBJ2-5; weak D call: TRBD1 (5 bases). CDR3 size: 14 residues. V was trimmed by 2 bases and J by 5 bases, leaving 12 bases between them. Germline V gene sequence: CDR1 SGHTA, CDR2 FQGNSA. CDR3 sequence reads: CASSLSPGPETQYF. In DNA form, the CDR3 reads TGTGCCAGCAGCTTAAGTCCAGGGCCGGAGACCCAGTACTTC. Looking up the rest from reference TRBV7-2 and TRBJ2-5 gives the full variable domain: GAGVSQSPSNKVTEKGKDVELRCDPISGHTALYWYRQSLGQGLEFLIYFQGNSAPDKSGLPSDRFSAERTGGSVSTLTIQRTQQEDSAVYLCASSLSPGPETQYFGPGTRLLVL.

This clonotype was recorded at least ten times. The V call is TRBV7-2, the J call TRBJ1-1; 7 bases agree with TRBD1. Germline V gene data show CDR1 as SGHTA and CDR2 as FQGNSA. This CDR3 comprises 15 residues. Losses at the gene ends were 7 bases for V and 5 bases for J; bases not matched to a gene: 13. This CDR3 reads CASTSEVTGRTEAFF. The CDR3 DNA follows: TGTGCCAGCACCTCTGAGGTGACAGGGAGGACTGAAGCTTTCTTT.

This clonotype was seen ten or more times. The rearrangement links TRBV28 to TRBJ1-2; 7 bases fit TRBD1. There are 14 residues in the CDR3. The V gene end was trimmed by 6 bases and the J gene end by 2 bases; junction bases not matched to a gene: 6. Germline-derived CDR1 and CDR2 are MDHEN and SYDVKM. CDR3 DNA sequence: TGTGCCAGCAGACGGCCGGGACAGAACTATGGCTACACCTTC. Protein: CASRRPGQNYGYTF.

The chain recombines TRBV12-3 or TRBV12-4 with TRBJ2-7; TRBD1 matches at 8 bases. The CDR3 runs 14 residues. Trimming cost V 6 bases and J 2 bases; bases outside gene matches: 6. For the CDR3, the DNA is TGTGCCAGCAGGAAGGGACAGGCAACCTACGAGCAGTACTTC. Amino acid sequence: CASRKGQATYEQYF.

There are many counts of this clonotype. The chain has TRBV18 and TRBJ1-2; 7 bases map to TRBD1. CDR3 length: 16 residues. Germline V gene sequence: CDR1 KGHSH, CDR2 LQKENI. V gave up 3 bases and J gave up 2 bases; unmatched junction bases: 9. This chain's CDR3 is CASSPGQPGLNYGYTF. In nucleotides, the CDR3 is TGTGCCAGCTCACCGGGACAGCCAGGTCTAAACTATGGCTACACCTTC.

This clonotype appeared many times. The chain links TRBV29-1 to TRBJ2-7, with unresolved D. CDR3 size: 11 residues. Trimming shortened V by 3 bases and J by 3 bases, and 6 bases separated the two germline ends. The germline V gene has CDR1 SQVTM and CDR2 ANQGSEA. The CDR3 loop reads CSVEESYEQYF. CDR3 DNA: TGCAGCGTTGAGGAGAGCTACGAGCAGTACTTC.

The sample holds many counts of this clonotype. The rearrangement links TRBV29-1 to TRBJ1-1, with TRBD1 matching 8 bases. Looked up from germline, CDR1 is SQVTM and CDR2 is ANQGSEA. Germline trimming cut 5 bases from V and 4 bases from J; bases unmatched to any gene: 15. The CDR3 is made up of 16 amino acids. The CDR3 sequence is CSVIQGASVVGTEAFF. The CDR3, as DNA: TGCAGCGTTATTCAGGGGGCTTCAGTGGTTGGCACTGAAGCTTTCTTT.

This clonotype was found many times. V usage is TRBV27 and J usage is TRBJ2-7; 11 positions match TRBD1. Germline V gene lookup returns CDR1 MNHEY and CDR2 SMNVEV (reference sequence). V dropped 6 bases and J dropped 4; count of bases not matched to a gene: 14. The CDR3 consists of 17 residues. This CDR3 is CASRKLSPRDRGYEQYF. The CDR3 region has the DNA TGTGCCAGCAGAAAACTCTCTCCCCGGGACAGGGGGTACGAGCAGTACTTC.

The chain links TRBV6-2 or TRBV6-3 to TRBJ1-2; no clear D. The CDR3 runs 13 residues. The V end lost 4 bases, the J end lost 8 bases, and 14 bases lay between the germline ends. Germline-derived CDR1 and CDR2 are MNHEY and SVGEGT. CDR3 residues: CASSSTVAEGYTF. Here the CDR3 DNA reads TGTGCCAGCAGTTCGACCGTAGCAGAGGGCTACACCTTC.

This clonotype was counted ten times or more. The CDR3 sequence: CASSPVTGGETQYF. CDR3 sequence (DNA): TGTGCCAGCTCACCAGTTACAGGGGGGGAGACCCAGTACTTC. The chain recombines TRBV18 with TRBJ2-5; 8 nucleotides line up with TRBD1. In germline, CDR1 is KGHSH, CDR2 LQKENI. J lost 5 bases, V lost 2 bases, and 4 bases had no gene match. This CDR3 has 14 amino acids. Complete variable domain (other parts from reference TRBV18 and TRBJ2-5): NAGVMQNPRHLVRRRGQEARLRCSPMKGHSHVYWYRQLPEEGLKFMVYLQKENIIDESGMPKERFSAEFPKEGPSILRIQQVVRGDSAAYFCASSPVTGGETQYFGPGTRLLVL.

CDR3 amino acids: CASRGQTVYEQYF. In DNA, the CDR3 is TGTGCCAGCAGAGGGCAGACCGTCTACGAGCAGTACTTC. The rearrangement uses TRBV27 and TRBJ2-7; D is unclear. Deletions cut 6 bases from V and 3 bases from J, with 12 bases between. Germline V gives CDR1 MNHEY, CDR2 SMNVEV (reference sequence). The CDR3 totals 13 residues.

This clonotype was recorded at least ten times. The rearrangement links TRBV29-1 to TRBJ1-1; D unresolved. Trimming took off 7 bases at V and 0 bases at J, with 12 bases between the two ends. The V gene's germline CDR1 is SQVTM and CDR2 ANQGSEA. The CDR3 sequence is 13 residues long. CDR3 DNA: TGCAGCGGCCGCATACCCATGAACACTGAAGCTTTCTTT. It encodes CSGRIPMNTEAFF.

The rearrangement uses TRBV27 and TRBJ2-7; D is uncertain. V shed 4 bases and J shed 3 bases, with 13 bases lying between them. In germline, CDR1 is MNHEY, CDR2 SMNVEV (reference sequence). The CDR3 totals 14 residues. This CDR3 is CASSSPTQNYEQYF. CDR3 sequence (DNA): TGTGCCAGCAGTTCCCCTACACAAAACTACGAGCAGTACTTC.

This clonotype was detected many times. This chain uses TRBV12-3 or TRBV12-4 with TRBJ2-7; 7 nucleotides line up with TRBD2. The CDR3 sequence is 16 residues long. J lost 3 bases, V lost 7 bases, and 15 bases had no gene match. The CDR3 DNA reads TGTGCCAGCACCTTTGGGAAGCGGGGAAGTTACTACGAGCAGTACTTC. Its protein is CASTFGKRGSYYEQYF.

This clonotype was observed a few times. With a much larger clone just one base away, this may be a read error. This chain connects TRBV25-1 to TRBJ1-2; no clear D gene. The CDR3 sequence is 12 residues long. Per the germline V gene, CDR1 is MGHDK and CDR2 is SYGVNS. With 2 bases removed from V and 10 bases from J, the gap between germline ends came to 11 bases. The CDR3 region is CASSETRRDYTF. The CDR3 DNA sequence: TGTGCCAGCAGTGAAACCAGGCGCGACTACACCTTC.

This clonotype was counted many times. The chain is built from TRBV12-3 or TRBV12-4 and TRBJ1-1; D gene ambiguous. This CDR3 is 12 amino acids long. With 5 bases removed from V and 4 bases from J, the gap between germline ends came to 8 bases. The CDR3 is CASSPGATEAFF. As DNA, the CDR3 is TGTGCCAGCAGTCCAGGTGCCACTGAAGCTTTCTTT.

This sequence joins TRBV29-1 and TRBJ2-4, with TRBD1 matching 7 bases. Germline V gene lookup returns CDR1 SQVTM and CDR2 ANQGSEA. This CDR3 spans 10 amino acids. V gave up 6 bases and J gave up 8 bases; unmatched junction bases: 1. The CDR3 DNA reads TGCAGCGTCCAGGGGGACATTCAGTACTTC. Its translation is CSVQGDIQYF.

The chain employs TRBV12-3 or TRBV12-4 and TRBJ1-1, with D tentatively TRBD1 (5 bases). Trimming took 6 bases from V and 5 from J, leaving 19 bases between them. This CDR3 spans 15 amino acids. In DNA form, the CDR3 reads TGTGCCAGCAGCACGCGCAGCAGGGTAGCTACTGAAGCTTTCTTT. This gives the protein CASSTRSRVATEAFF.

V gene TRBV30 combines with J gene TRBJ2-2; 7 nucleotides align to TRBD1. The trim removed 1 base at V and 8 bases at J, leaving 10 bases unmatched. The CDR3 is 15 residues long. The germline gives CDR1 GTSNPN, CDR2 SVGIG (reference sequence). The CDR3 nucleotides read TGTGCCTGGAGTGCCCTATACAGGGGTTTGGGGGAGCTGTTTTTT. Translation gives CAWSALYRGLGELFF.

The chain couples TRBV9 to TRBJ2-5; TRBD2 matches at 8 bases. Losses at the gene ends were 4 bases for V and 2 bases for J; bases not matched to a gene: 13. Germline values: CDR1 SGDLS, CDR2 YYNGEE. The CDR3 covers 17 residues. In nucleotides, the CDR3 is TGTGCCAGCAGCAAATCGCCGGGACTAGGAAGTCAAGAGACCCAGTACTTC. Amino acids: CASSKSPGLGSQETQYF.

This clonotype has at least ten counts. This chain connects TRBV6-5 to TRBJ1-2; no firm D call. CDR1 is MNHEY and CDR2 is SVGAGI in the germline V gene. CDR3 length equals 15 residues. V gave up 10 bases and J gave up 0 bases, with 18 bases separating them. CDR3 loop: CATAELVGTNYGYTF. The DNA for the CDR3 is TGTGCCACCGCAGAGTTGGTTGGAACTAACTATGGCTACACCTTC.

This clonotype was found many times. At one boundary the junction diverges from the germline segment, which might be a read error. This chain uses TRBV6-2 or TRBV6-3 with TRBJ2-7; the D gene is possibly TRBD2 (6 bases). Per germline, CDR1 MNHEY and CDR2 SVGEGT. This CDR3 spans 13 amino acids. The CDR3 loop is CAGSLDYSYEQYF. As DNA, the CDR3 is TGTGCCGGCAGCCTGGACTATTCCTACGAGCAGTACTTC.